The rows below give T cell receptor beta chains drawn from one sample of a study of blood T cells in healthy people across ages. TCRdb reprocessed the 5' RACE reads with MiXCR, giving one entry per CDR3 protein. The table records roughly 790,000 distinct CDR3 sequences, roughly 47% of them present only once. Source material: blood. The receptors shown here come from a woman aged 55 to 70 in good health. Both conserved end residues are part of each CDR3. The D gene is left open where the match is weak. The size entry is marked missing in some rows and otherwise reads once, few, many or a size class.

J | V | size | D | DNA | CDR3
TRBJ2-5 | TRBV7-9 | NA | TRBD1 | TGTGCCAGCAGCTTAGGGGGGACAGAACCCTATAGATATGAGCAGTACTTC | CASSLGGTEPYRYEQYF
TRBJ2-1 | TRBV7-2 | NA | TRBD2 | TGTGCCAGCAGTGGAAGTTCGGGGGGGAGACACAATGAGCAGTTCTTC | CASSGSSGGRHNEQFF
TRBJ2-7 | TRBV28 | NA | NA | TGTGCCAGCAATATAGACGGCGTCTCCTACGAGCAGTACTTC | CASNIDGVSYEQYF
TRBJ2-7 | TRBV7-2 | NA | TRBD2 | TGTGCCAGCAGCCCTCTAGCGGGAGAGAAGACCTACGAGCAGTACTTC | CASSPLAGEKTYEQYF
TRBJ1-1 | TRBV6-5 | few | NA | TGTGCCAGCAGTTACAAGGGGGAAGCTTTCTTT | CASSYKGEAFF
TRBJ2-3 | TRBV7-2 | NA | TRBD2 | TGTGCCAGCAGCTTAGGTAGCGGGAACGGCGCGCAGTATTTT | CASSLGSGNGAQYF
TRBJ1-4 | TRBV5-1 | few | NA | TGCGCCAGCAGCTTGGCCCTCAACCCTAATAATGAAAAACTGTTTTTT | CASSLALNPNNEKLFF
TRBJ2-3 | TRBV6-2/TRBV6-3 | few | NA | TGTGCCAGCAGTTCGCCGAGGGGCGGCACAGATACGCAGTATTTT | CASSSPRGGTDTQYF
TRBJ2-1 | TRBV6-2/TRBV6-3 | NA | TRBD1 | TGTGCCAGCATCTCAGGAGGGACAGGGTACAATGAGCAGTTCTTC | CASISGGTGYNEQFF
TRBJ2-3 | TRBV18 | NA | NA | TGTGCCAGCTCACCGGGCCCCACCCAATCGAGCACAGATACGCAGTATTTT | CASSPGPTQSSTDTQYF
TRBJ1-5 | TRBV6-1 | NA | NA | TGTGCCAGCAGTGTTGGAGGTGAGCAGCCCCAGCATTTT | CASSVGGEQPQHF
TRBJ2-1 | TRBV7-8 | NA | TRBD2 | TGTGCCAGCAGCTCCACGGACGACGCGGGGGTCATTCATGAGCAGTTCTTC | CASSSTDDAGVIHEQFF
TRBJ2-2 | TRBV5-1 | NA | TRBD2 | TGCGCCAGCAGCTTGGGAAGCGGGAGTGTCGGGGAGCTGTTTTTT | CASSLGSGSVGELFF
TRBJ2-5 | TRBV18 | few | NA | TGTGCCAGCTCACCTGGGACCGAGAGGGAGACCCAGTACTTC | CASSPGTERETQYF
TRBJ2-3 | TRBV29-1 | NA | NA | TGCAGCGTTGAAGAGGGCCTGGGGCGAATAGATACGCAGTATTTT | CSVEEGLGRIDTQYF
TRBJ2-1 | TRBV20-1 | NA | TRBD2 | TGCAGTGACCGGGAGGGTTCCTACAATGAGCAGTTCTTC | CSDREGSYNEQFF
TRBJ1-2 | TRBV7-2 | NA | TRBD1 | TGTGCCAGCAGCGCGACAGGGGGCAAATGGGGCTACACCTTC | CASSATGGKWGYTF
TRBJ2-7 | TRBV5-1 | once | NA | TGCGCCAGCAGTCGGGGGGCCAACGAGCAGTACTTC | CASSRGANEQYF
TRBJ1-2 | TRBV10-3 | NA | NA | TGTGCCATCAGTGAAGACGGGGCGTACTATGGCTACACCTTC | CAISEDGAYYGYTF
TRBJ2-7 | TRBV19 | few | NA | TGTGCCAGTAGCCCCTCCGGGGCAGACTCCTACGAGCAGTACTTC | CASSPSGADSYEQYF
TRBJ2-1 | TRBV7-2 | NA | NA | TGTGCCAGCAGCAACAGCGGCTTATACAATGAGCAGTTCTTC | CASSNSGLYNEQFF
TRBJ2-1 | TRBV5-1 | few | NA | TGCGCCAGCAGCACCGGGGGCTCCGGCAATGAGCAGTTCTTC | CASSTGGSGNEQFF
TRBJ2-1 | TRBV12-3/TRBV12-4 | NA | NA | TGTGCCAGCACGGACAGCAACAATGAGCAGTTCTTC | CASTDSNNEQFF
TRBJ2-7 | TRBV6-2/TRBV6-3 | NA | NA | TGTGCCAGCACTTCCTCAGTGTCCTACGAGCAGTACTTC | CASTSSVSYEQYF
TRBJ2-1 | TRBV2 | NA | TRBD2 | TGTGCCGGCAGTGAAGGACTAGCTCGGGGGAATGAGCAGTTCTTC | CAGSEGLARGNEQFF
TRBJ2-7 | TRBV12-3/TRBV12-4 | NA | NA | TGTGCCAGCAGTACGGGACTGCGCCCCTACGAGCAGTACTTC | CASSTGLRPYEQYF
TRBJ2-1 | TRBV5-1 | NA | NA | TGCGCCAGCAGGGGCGCGGGGGCCTACTGCAATGAGCAGTTCTTC | CASRGAGAYCNEQFF
TRBJ2-3 | TRBV29-1 | NA | TRBD2 | TGCAGCGTTGATAGAGCGGGGGTCCCAACAGATACGCAGTATTTT | CSVDRAGVPTDTQYF
TRBJ2-7 | TRBV7-2 | once | TRBD2 | TGTGCCAGCAGCCGCAGCGGGGGGAACTACGAGCAGTACTTC | CASSRSGGNYEQYF
TRBJ2-7 | TRBV2 | few | TRBD2 | TGTGCCAGCAGTGAAGCTAGCGGGAGCCAGGAGCAGTACTTC | CASSEASGSQEQYF
TRBJ1-2 | TRBV4-1 | NA | TRBD1 | TGCGCCAGCAGCCAAGATCATGGGGGGACAGGGGGACTGAACTATGGCTACACCTTC | CASSQDHGGTGGLNYGYTF
TRBJ2-7 | TRBV3-1 | NA | TRBD1 | TGTGCCAGCAGCCAATCCCCGGGACAGGGCAACTCCTACGAGCAGTACTTC | CASSQSPGQGNSYEQYF
TRBJ2-3 | TRBV12-3/TRBV12-4 | many | TRBD2 | TGTGCCAGCAGCCCTGGGAGGGAGAGATCGACAGATACGCAGTATTTT | CASSPGRERSTDTQYF
TRBJ2-1 | TRBV12-3/TRBV12-4 | few | NA | TGTGCCAGCAGTCTACGACTCACATACAATGAGCAGTTCTTC | CASSLRLTYNEQFF
TRBJ1-1 | TRBV12-3/TRBV12-4 | NA | NA | TGTGCCAGTAGGATTACAGTGAACACTGAAGCTTTCTTT | CASRITVNTEAFF
TRBJ2-7 | TRBV5-1 | NA | TRBD2 | TGCGCCAGCAGCACCGGGACTAGCAAGGTCTACGAGCAGTACTTC | CASSTGTSKVYEQYF
TRBJ2-3 | TRBV20-1 | few | TRBD2 | TGTAGTGCTAGAGATCTAGACTCTAGCGGGGGGTTAAAAAAGCAGTATTTT | CSARDLDSSGGLKKQYF
TRBJ2-7 | TRBV6-1 | NA | NA | TGTGCCACCCTAAGGACAGAGGCAGGCGAGCAGTACTTC | CATLRTEAGEQYF
TRBJ2-7 | TRBV5-1 | NA | TRBD2 | TGCGCCAGCAGCTTCCGGCTAGCGGGGGGTTCGGGGAATGAGCAGTACTTC | CASSFRLAGGSGNEQYF
TRBJ2-1 | TRBV20-1 | few | TRBD2 | TGCAGTGCTAGAGATGCCAGCGGGGGCAACAATGAGCAGTTCTTC | CSARDASGGNNEQFF